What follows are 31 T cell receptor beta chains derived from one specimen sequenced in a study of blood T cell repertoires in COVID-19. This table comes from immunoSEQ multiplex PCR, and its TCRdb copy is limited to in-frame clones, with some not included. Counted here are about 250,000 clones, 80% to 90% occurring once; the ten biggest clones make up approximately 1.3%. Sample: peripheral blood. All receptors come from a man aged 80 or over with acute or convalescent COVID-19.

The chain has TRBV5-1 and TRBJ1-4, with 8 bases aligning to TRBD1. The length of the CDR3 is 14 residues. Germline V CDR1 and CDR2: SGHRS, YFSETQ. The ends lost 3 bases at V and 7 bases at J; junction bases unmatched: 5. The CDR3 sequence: CASSSGQGREKLFF. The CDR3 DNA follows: TGCGCCAGCAGCTCCGGACAGGGTCGTGAAAAACTGTTTTTT.

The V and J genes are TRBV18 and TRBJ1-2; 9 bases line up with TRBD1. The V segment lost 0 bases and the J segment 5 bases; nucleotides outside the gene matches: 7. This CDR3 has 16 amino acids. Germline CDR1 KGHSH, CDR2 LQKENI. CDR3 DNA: TGTGCCAGCTCACCACCAGGGACAGGGTCTTTTTATGGCTACACCTTC. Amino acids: CASSPPGTGSFYGYTF.

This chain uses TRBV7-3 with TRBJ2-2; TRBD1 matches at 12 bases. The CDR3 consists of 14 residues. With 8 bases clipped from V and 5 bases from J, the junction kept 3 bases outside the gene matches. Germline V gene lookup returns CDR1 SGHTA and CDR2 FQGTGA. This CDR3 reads CASRGQGATGELFF. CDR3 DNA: TGTGCCAGCCGGGGACAGGGGGCGACCGGGGAGCTGTTTTTT.

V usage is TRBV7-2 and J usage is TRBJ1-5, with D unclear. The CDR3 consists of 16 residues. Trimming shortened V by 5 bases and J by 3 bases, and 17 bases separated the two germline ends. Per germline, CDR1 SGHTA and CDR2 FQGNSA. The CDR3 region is CASSLGYGLNNQPQHF. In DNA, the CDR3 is TGTGCCAGCAGCCTAGGATATGGACTAAACAATCAGCCCCAGCATTTT.

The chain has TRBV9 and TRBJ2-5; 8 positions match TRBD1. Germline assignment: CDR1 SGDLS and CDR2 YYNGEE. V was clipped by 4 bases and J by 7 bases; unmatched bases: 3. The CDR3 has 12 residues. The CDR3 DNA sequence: TGTGCCAGCAGCCCTACAGGGGGGACCCAGTACTTC. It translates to CASSPTGGTQYF.

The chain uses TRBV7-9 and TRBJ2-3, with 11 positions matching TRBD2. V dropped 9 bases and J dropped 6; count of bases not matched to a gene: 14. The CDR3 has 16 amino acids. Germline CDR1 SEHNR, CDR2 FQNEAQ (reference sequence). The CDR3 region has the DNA TGTGCCAGGAGCCGCTTACTAGCGGGAGTAGCGGATACGCAGTATTTT. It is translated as CARSRLLAGVADTQYF.

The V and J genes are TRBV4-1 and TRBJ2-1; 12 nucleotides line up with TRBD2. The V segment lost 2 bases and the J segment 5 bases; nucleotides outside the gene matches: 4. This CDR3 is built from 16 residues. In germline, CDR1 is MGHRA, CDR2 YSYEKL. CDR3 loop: CASSQSLAGGNNEQFF. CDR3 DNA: TGCGCCAGCAGCCAATCACTAGCGGGGGGAAACAATGAGCAGTTCTTC.

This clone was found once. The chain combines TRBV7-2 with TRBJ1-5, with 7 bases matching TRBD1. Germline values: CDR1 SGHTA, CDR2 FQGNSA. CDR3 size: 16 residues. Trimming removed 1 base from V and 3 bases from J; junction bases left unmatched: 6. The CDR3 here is CASSLGGGGNNQPQHF. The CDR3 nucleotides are TGTGCCAGCAGCTTAGGTGGAGGGGGCAACAATCAGCCCCAGCATTTT.

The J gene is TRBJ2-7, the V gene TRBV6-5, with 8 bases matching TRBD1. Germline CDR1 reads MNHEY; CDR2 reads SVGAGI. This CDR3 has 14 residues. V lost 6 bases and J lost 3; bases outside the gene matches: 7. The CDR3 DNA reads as TGTGCCAGCAGCGAGGACAGGGCATACTACGAGCAGTACTTC. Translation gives CASSEDRAYYEQYF.

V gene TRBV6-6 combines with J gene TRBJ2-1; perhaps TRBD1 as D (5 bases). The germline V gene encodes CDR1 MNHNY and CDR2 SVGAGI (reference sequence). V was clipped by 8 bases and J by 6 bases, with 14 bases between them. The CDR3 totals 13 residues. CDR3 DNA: TGTGCCAGCGATAGAGACAGCTCCAATGAGCAGTTCTTC. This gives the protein CASDRDSSNEQFF.

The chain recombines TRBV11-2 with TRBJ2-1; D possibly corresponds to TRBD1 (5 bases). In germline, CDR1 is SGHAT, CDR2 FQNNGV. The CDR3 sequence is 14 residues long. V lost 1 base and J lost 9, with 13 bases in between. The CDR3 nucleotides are TGTGCCAGCAGCTTAGGGCACAGGAGTGGTGAGCAGTTCTTC. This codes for CASSLGHRSGEQFF.

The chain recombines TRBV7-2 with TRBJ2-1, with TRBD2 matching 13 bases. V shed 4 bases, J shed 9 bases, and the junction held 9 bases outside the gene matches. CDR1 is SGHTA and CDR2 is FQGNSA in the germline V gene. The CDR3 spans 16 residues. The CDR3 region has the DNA TGTGCCAGCAGCTCCCAACTAGCGGGAGGGCAAGGTGAGCAGTTCTTC. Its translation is CASSSQLAGGQGEQFF.

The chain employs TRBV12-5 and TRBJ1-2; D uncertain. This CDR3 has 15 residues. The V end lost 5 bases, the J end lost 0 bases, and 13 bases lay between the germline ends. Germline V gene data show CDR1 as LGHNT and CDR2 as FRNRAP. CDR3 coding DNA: TGTGCTAGTGGTATCGAGGGAGGCCCTAACTATGGCTACACCTTC. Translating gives CASGIEGGPNYGYTF.

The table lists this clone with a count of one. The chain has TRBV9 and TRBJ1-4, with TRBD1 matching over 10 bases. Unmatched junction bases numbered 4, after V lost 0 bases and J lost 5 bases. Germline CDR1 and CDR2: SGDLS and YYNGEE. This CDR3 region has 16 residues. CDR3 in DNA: TGTGCCAGCAGCGTAGATTCGACAGGGGGCAATGAAAAACTGTTTTTT. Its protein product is CASSVDSTGGNEKLFF.

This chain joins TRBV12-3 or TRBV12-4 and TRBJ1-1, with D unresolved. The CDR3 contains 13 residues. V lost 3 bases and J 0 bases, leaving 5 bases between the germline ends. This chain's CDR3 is CASSLGVNTEAFF. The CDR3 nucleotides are TGTGCCAGCAGTTTGGGAGTGAACACTGAAGCTTTCTTT.

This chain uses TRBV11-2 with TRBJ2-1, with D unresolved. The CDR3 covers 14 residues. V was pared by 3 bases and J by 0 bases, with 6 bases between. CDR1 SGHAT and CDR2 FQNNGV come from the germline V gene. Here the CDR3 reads CASSFLSSYNEQFF. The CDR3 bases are TGTGCCAGCAGCTTCCTTAGCTCCTACAATGAGCAGTTCTTC.

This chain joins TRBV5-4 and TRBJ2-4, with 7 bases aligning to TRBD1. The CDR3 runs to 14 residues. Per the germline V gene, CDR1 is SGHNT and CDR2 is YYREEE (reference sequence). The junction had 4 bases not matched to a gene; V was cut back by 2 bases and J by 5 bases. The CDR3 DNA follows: TGTGCCAGCAGCTTACAGGGGCTACAAAACATTCAGTACTTC. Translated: CASSLQGLQNIQYF. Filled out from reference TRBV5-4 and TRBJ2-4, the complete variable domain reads ETGVTQSPTHLIKTRGQQVTLRCSSQSGHNTVSWYQQALGQGPQFIFQYYREEENGRGNFPPRFSGLQFPNYSSELNVNALELDDSALYLCASSLQGLQNIQYFGAGTRLSVL.

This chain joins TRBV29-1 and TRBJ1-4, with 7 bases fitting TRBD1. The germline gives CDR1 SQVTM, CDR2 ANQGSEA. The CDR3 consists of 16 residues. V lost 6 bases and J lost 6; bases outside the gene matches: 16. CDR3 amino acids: CSVRGETDGGDEKLFF. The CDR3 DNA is TGCAGCGTCAGGGGGGAAACCGACGGAGGCGATGAAAAACTGTTTTTT.

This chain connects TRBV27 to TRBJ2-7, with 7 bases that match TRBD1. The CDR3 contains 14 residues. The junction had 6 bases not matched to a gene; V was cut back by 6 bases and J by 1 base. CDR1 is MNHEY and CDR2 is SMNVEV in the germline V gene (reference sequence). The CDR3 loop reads CASSLTGVSYEQYF. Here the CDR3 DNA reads TGTGCCAGCAGCCTTACAGGGGTTTCCTACGAGCAGTACTTC.

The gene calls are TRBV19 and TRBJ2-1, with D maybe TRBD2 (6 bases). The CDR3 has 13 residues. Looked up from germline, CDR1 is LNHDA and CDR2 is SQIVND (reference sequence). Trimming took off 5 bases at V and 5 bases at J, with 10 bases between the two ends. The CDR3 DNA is TGTGCCAGTAGTGCGGGACTGGACAATGAGCAGTTCTTC. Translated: CASSAGLDNEQFF.

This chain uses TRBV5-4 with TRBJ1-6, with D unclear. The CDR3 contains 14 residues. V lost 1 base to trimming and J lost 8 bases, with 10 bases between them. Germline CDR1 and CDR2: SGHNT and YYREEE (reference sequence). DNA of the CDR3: TGTGCCAGCAGCTTGCTCGTAGCAGATTCACCCCTCCACTTT. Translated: CASSLLVADSPLHF.

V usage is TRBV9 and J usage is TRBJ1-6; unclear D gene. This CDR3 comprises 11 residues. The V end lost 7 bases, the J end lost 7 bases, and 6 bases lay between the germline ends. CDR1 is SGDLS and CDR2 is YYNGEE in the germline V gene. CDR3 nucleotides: TGTGCCAGCGGTCGGAATTCACCCCTCCACTTT. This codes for CASGRNSPLHF.

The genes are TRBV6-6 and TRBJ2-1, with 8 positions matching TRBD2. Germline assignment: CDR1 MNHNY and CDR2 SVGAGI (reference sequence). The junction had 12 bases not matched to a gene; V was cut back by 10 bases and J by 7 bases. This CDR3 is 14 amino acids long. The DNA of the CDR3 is TGTGCCATTTCCAGCGGGAGTAACTTGAATGAGCAGTTCTTC. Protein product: CAISSGSNLNEQFF.

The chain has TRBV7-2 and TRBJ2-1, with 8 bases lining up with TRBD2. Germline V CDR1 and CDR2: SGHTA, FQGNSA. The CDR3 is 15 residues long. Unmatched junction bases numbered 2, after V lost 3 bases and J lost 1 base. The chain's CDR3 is CASSLSGSSYNEQFF. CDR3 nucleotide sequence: TGTGCCAGCAGCTTGAGCGGGAGTTCCTACAATGAGCAGTTCTTC.

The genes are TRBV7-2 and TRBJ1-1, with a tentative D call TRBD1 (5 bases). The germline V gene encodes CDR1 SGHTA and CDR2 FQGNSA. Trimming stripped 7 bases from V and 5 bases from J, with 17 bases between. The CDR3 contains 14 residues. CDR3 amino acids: CASTSFLGGTEAFF. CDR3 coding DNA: TGTGCCAGCACCTCTTTTCTTGGGGGGACTGAAGCTTTCTTT.

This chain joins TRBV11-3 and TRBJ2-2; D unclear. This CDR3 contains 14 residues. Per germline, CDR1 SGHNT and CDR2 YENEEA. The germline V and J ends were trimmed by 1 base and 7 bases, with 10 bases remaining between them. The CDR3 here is CASSLGRSNGELFF. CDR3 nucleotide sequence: TGTGCCAGCAGCTTAGGTCGATCTAACGGGGAGCTGTTTTTT.

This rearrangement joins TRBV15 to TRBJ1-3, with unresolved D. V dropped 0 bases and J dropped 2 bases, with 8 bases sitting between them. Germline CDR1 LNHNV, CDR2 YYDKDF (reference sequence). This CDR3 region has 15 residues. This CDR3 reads CATSRDPGTGNTIYF. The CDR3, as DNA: TGTGCCACCAGCAGAGATCCAGGAACTGGAAACACCATATATTTT.

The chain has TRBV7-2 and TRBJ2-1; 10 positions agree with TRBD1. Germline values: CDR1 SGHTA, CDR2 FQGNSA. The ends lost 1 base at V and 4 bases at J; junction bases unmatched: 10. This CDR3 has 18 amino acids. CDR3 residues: CASSLDGTGAFLYNEQFF. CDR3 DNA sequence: TGTGCCAGCAGCTTAGATGGGACAGGGGCCTTCCTTTACAATGAGCAGTTCTTC.

The CDR3 bases are TGTGCCAGCAGCCTACCCGACAGGACAGGCTCCGGAAACACCATATATTTT. Protein product: CASSLPDRTGSGNTIYF. This rearrangement joins TRBV3-1 (or the pseudogene TRBV3-2) to TRBJ1-3; 7 bases align to TRBD1. CDR3 length: 17 amino acids. J was trimmed by 4 bases and V by 4 bases; bases with no gene match: 13. CDR1 and CDR2 from the germline V gene are LGHDT and YNNKEL (reference sequence).

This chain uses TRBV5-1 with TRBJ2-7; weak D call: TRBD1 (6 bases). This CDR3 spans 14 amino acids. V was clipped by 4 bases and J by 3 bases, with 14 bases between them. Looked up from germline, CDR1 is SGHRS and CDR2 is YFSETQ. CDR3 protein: CASSPLGAIYEQYF. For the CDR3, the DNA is TGCGCCAGCAGCCCCCTGGGGGCGATCTACGAGCAGTACTTC.

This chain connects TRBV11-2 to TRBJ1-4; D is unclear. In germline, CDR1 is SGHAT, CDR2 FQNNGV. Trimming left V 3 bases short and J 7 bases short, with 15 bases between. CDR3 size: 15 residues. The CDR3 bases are TGTGCCAGCAGCTTGAGCCGGGGAGGAGGTGAAAAACTGTTTTTT. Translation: CASSLSRGGGEKLFF.